Listed below are T cell receptor beta chains from one sample, sequenced in a study of T cell changes during pregnancy in multiple sclerosis. Repertoires were generated with immunoSEQ multiplex PCR, while TCRdb's copy carries only in-frame clones and drops some. The repertoire holds 50,000 to 65,000 clones, with 96% as singletons. The sample in question was CD8+ T cells from peripheral blood mononuclear cells, obtained after pregnancy. The receptors were gathered from a female donor with multiple sclerosis, enrolled in a pregnancy study. Both conserved end residues are part of each CDR3. The order of the fields is D gene, J gene, clone size, V gene, CDR3 protein, CDR3 DNA. A D gene is named only where the DNA matches it firmly. Clone size, where shown, is once, few, many, or a class for clones that have expanded.

d_call: NA; j_call: TRBJ1-1; clone_size: NA; v_call: TRBV19; cdr3_aa: CASSIGGRAGEAFF; cdr3_nt: TGTGCCAGTAGTATTGGGGGCCGGGCGGGTGAAGCTTTCTTT
d_call: TRBD2; j_call: TRBJ2-7; clone_size: NA; v_call: TRBV5-6; cdr3_aa: CASSFPTSGGREQYF; cdr3_nt: TGTGCCAGCAGCTTCCCAACTAGCGGGGGGCGGGAGCAGTACTTC
d_call: TRBD2; j_call: TRBJ2-1; clone_size: NA; v_call: TRBV6-5; cdr3_aa: CASSYSGTSYNEQFF; cdr3_nt: TGTGCCAGCAGTTACTCGGGGACTAGCTACAATGAGCAGTTCTTC
d_call: TRBD1; j_call: TRBJ2-7; clone_size: NA; v_call: TRBV7-9; cdr3_aa: CASSSVKDRALEQYF; cdr3_nt: TGTGCCAGCAGCTCGGTGAAGGACAGGGCCCTTGAGCAGTACTTC
d_call: NA; j_call: TRBJ2-6; clone_size: NA; v_call: TRBV4-2; cdr3_aa: CASSPFFSGANVLTF; cdr3_nt: TGTGCCAGCAGTCCCTTTTTCTCTGGGGCCAACGTCCTGACTTTC
d_call: TRBD1; j_call: TRBJ2-7; clone_size: NA; v_call: TRBV28; cdr3_aa: CASSYRGPLMGEQYF; cdr3_nt: TGTGCCAGCAGCTACAGGGGCCCCCTTATGGGCGAGCAGTACTTC
d_call: NA; j_call: TRBJ1-4; clone_size: NA; v_call: TRBV6-1; cdr3_aa: CASSVGQGNEKLFF; cdr3_nt: TGTGCCAGCAGTGTAGGGCAGGGTAATGAAAAACTGTTTTTT
d_call: TRBD2; j_call: TRBJ2-1; clone_size: NA; v_call: TRBV7-9; cdr3_aa: CASSTPGGKFYNEQFF; cdr3_nt: TGTGCCAGCAGCACCCCGGGGGGGAAATTCTACAATGAGCAGTTCTTC
d_call: NA; j_call: TRBJ1-5; clone_size: NA; v_call: TRBV9; cdr3_aa: CASSAGGGQPQHF; cdr3_nt: TGTGCCAGCAGCGCAGGCGGGGGTCAGCCCCAGCATTTT
d_call: NA; j_call: TRBJ2-7; clone_size: NA; v_call: TRBV19; cdr3_aa: CASSLQNAYEQYF; cdr3_nt: TGTGCCAGTAGTCTGCAGAATGCCTACGAGCAGTACTTC
d_call: TRBD1; j_call: TRBJ2-7; clone_size: NA; v_call: TRBV27; cdr3_aa: CASSLYRQGSYEQYF; cdr3_nt: TGTGCCAGCAGCTTATACCGACAGGGTAGCTACGAGCAGTACTTC
d_call: NA; j_call: TRBJ2-7; clone_size: NA; v_call: TRBV19; cdr3_aa: CASSVRDISSYEQYF; cdr3_nt: TGTGCCAGCAGCGTCAGGGACATAAGTTCCTACGAGCAGTACTTC
d_call: NA; j_call: TRBJ2-1; clone_size: NA; v_call: TRBV21-1; cdr3_aa: CASSKKVGQGLGNEQFF; cdr3_nt: TGTGCCAGCAGCAAGAAGGTCGGACAGGGGCTGGGTAATGAGCAGTTCTTC
d_call: NA; j_call: TRBJ1-5; clone_size: NA; v_call: TRBV27; cdr3_aa: CASRSAGSFNQPQHF; cdr3_nt: TGTGCCAGCCGAAGTGCGGGGTCGTTCAATCAGCCCCAGCATTTT
d_call: NA; j_call: TRBJ1-2; clone_size: NA; v_call: TRBV19; cdr3_aa: CASSNGGINGYTF; cdr3_nt: TGTGCCAGTAGTAATGGCGGCATCAATGGCTACACCTTC
d_call: TRBD2; j_call: TRBJ2-7; clone_size: NA; v_call: TRBV29-1; cdr3_aa: CSVYLLAAETYEQYF; cdr3_nt: TGCAGCGTTTACCTACTAGCGGCAGAAACCTACGAGCAGTACTTC
d_call: NA; j_call: TRBJ2-2; clone_size: NA; v_call: TRBV27; cdr3_aa: CASSLNTGELFF; cdr3_nt: TGTGCCAGCAGTCTAAACACCGGGGAGCTGTTTTTT
d_call: NA; j_call: TRBJ1-1; clone_size: NA; v_call: TRBV28; cdr3_aa: CASRLGLQAFF; cdr3_nt: TGTGCCAGCAGACTGGGCCTACAAGCTTTCTTT
d_call: TRBD1; j_call: TRBJ2-2; clone_size: NA; v_call: TRBV5-1; cdr3_aa: CASSLDFARQGTGELFF; cdr3_nt: TGCGCCAGCAGCTTGGACTTTGCGAGACAGGGTACCGGGGAGCTGTTTTTT
d_call: TRBD1; j_call: TRBJ2-1; clone_size: NA; v_call: TRBV15; cdr3_aa: CATSRGITGAGEQFF; cdr3_nt: TGTGCCACCAGCAGAGGGATTACAGGGGCGGGTGAGCAGTTCTTC
d_call: NA; j_call: TRBJ2-2; clone_size: NA; v_call: TRBV15; cdr3_aa: CATSINRVSGELFF; cdr3_nt: TGTGCCACCAGCATCAACAGGGTATCCGGGGAGCTGTTTTTT
d_call: NA; j_call: TRBJ1-5; clone_size: once; v_call: TRBV7-9; cdr3_aa: CASSLDWQPQHF; cdr3_nt: TGTGCCAGCAGCTTAGACTGGCAGCCCCAGCATTTT
d_call: TRBD1; j_call: TRBJ2-5; clone_size: NA; v_call: TRBV6-1; cdr3_aa: CASSEDRGLMETQYF; cdr3_nt: TGTGCCAGCAGTGAGGACAGGGGGCTGATGGAGACCCAGTACTTC
d_call: TRBD1; j_call: TRBJ2-7; clone_size: NA; v_call: TRBV7-9; cdr3_aa: CASSTPRQGARYEQYF; cdr3_nt: TGTGCCAGCAGCACACCCAGACAGGGGGCGCGCTACGAGCAGTACTTC
d_call: NA; j_call: TRBJ2-3; clone_size: NA; v_call: TRBV19; cdr3_aa: CASREQISTDTQYF; cdr3_nt: TGTGCCAGTAGGGAACAGATTAGCACAGATACGCAGTATTTT